What follows describes a single T cell receptor (beta chain). This record belongs to a study of blood T cell repertoires in COVID-19. TCRdb's copy holds only in-frame clones and misses some; the assay was immunoSEQ multiplex PCR. The repertoire includes approximately 220,000 clones, about 82% of them detected once, and 10% sits in the top ten. The CDR3 has 17 amino acids. Germline loops: CDR1 LGHNA, CDR2 YNFKEQ. Losses at the gene ends were 4 bases for V and 7 bases for J; bases not matched to a gene: 15. The V call is TRBV4-2, the J call TRBJ1-5; 8 nucleotides agree with TRBD1. The material sequenced was peripheral blood. This sequence originates from a woman over 75 with acute or convalescent COVID-19. CDR3 in amino acids: CASSPSGQGGFSQPQHF. CDR3 DNA: TGTGCCAGCAGCCCTTCAGGACAGGGCGGTTTTAGCCAGCCCCAGCATTTT.